The subject of this entry is one T cell receptor beta chain. The source of the sample is a study of OX40 agonist ivuxolimab in advanced cancers. CDR3 size: 14 residues. Per the germline V gene, CDR1 is WSHSY and CDR2 is SAAADI. The V end lost 3 bases, the J end lost 5 bases, and 13 bases lay between the germline ends. This table comes from immunoSEQ multiplex PCR, and its TCRdb copy is limited to in-frame clones, with some not included. Here the sample spans about 69,000 clones, 80% to 95% being singletons. The chain couples TRBV10-2 to TRBJ1-1; D may be TRBD1 (6 bases). This receptor was identified in an adult with an advanced solid tumor such as melanoma, head and neck, liver or kidney cancer. This specimen consisted of CD4+ or CD8+ T cells sorted from blood, obtained in a trial of the OX40 agonist ivuxolimab. The CDR3 DNA is TGCGCCAGCAGTGAAGCGGGGGCTGGAACTGAAGCTTTCTTT. Translating gives CASSEAGAGTEAFF.